The entry that follows covers one TCR beta chain sequence. Its antigen is undetermined. This sample is drawn from a study of PD-1 blockade in classical Hodgkin lymphoma. The CDR3 consists of 14 residues. V shed 2 bases and J shed 6 bases, with 12 bases lying between them. Per germline, CDR1 SGDLS and CDR2 YYNGEE. Only in-frame clones appear in the TCRdb table, and some are missing; sequencing was by immunoSEQ multiplex PCR. The table lists approximately 30,000 clones, approximately 90% of them singletons, with approximately 3.9% in the top ten. The study, taken as a whole, reports: The causes of the repertoire differences, possibly disease activity or prior therapy, remain undefined.

Specified time point: newly diagnosed, previously untreated cHL patient sample. The chain combines TRBV9 with TRBJ2-4, with a weak D call TRBD2 (5 bases). Sequenced sample: peripheral blood mononuclear cells (PBMCs). The source of this sequence is a human donor with classical Hodgkin lymphoma. CDR3 nucleotide sequence: TGTGCCAGCAGCGTCGGAAATCGGGGAAACATTCAGTACTTC. Amino acids: CASSVGNRGNIQYF.